This entry features one T cell receptor (beta chain) sequence. The antigen remains undetermined. The germline V and J ends were trimmed by 1 base and 4 bases, with 7 bases remaining between them. This CDR3 comprises 14 residues. The germline CDR1 and CDR2 sequences are SGHVS and FNYEAQ. The sample belongs to a study of graft-versus-host responses after intestinal transplantation. Sequencing was performed with immunoSEQ multiplex PCR; in TCRdb, only in-frame clones are kept and a portion is missing. The sample contains 95,000 or so clones, around 90% of which appear only once. Study results and caveats: Association was observed between peak circulating GvH clone levels and early post-transplant HvG declines.

This specimen consisted of PBMCs, obtained 450 to 460 days after intestinal transplant. The chain combines TRBV7-6 with TRBJ2-2; no definite D call. The receptor was derived from a human patient who received an intestinal transplant, so some T cells may come from the graft donor. The CDR3 bases are TGTGCCAGCAGCTTAGAGGGTTTCACCGGGGAGCTGTTTTTT. Amino acids: CASSLEGFTGELFF.